The 2 T cell receptor beta chains below were found in one sample sequenced in a study of blood T cell repertoires in COVID-19. Measured with immunoSEQ multiplex PCR; TCRdb has only the in-frame clones, and not every one. The table has some 280,000 clones, just under 85% seen once. The specimen was peripheral blood. The receptors come from a woman aged 45-65 years with active or convalescent COVID-19.

This rearrangement joins TRBV6-5 to TRBJ2-5; 8 nucleotides match TRBD1. The CDR3 sequence is 15 residues long. V was clipped by 6 bases and J by 4 bases; unmatched bases: 10. Looked up from germline, CDR1 is MNHEY and CDR2 is SVGAGI. The CDR3 sequence: CASRTGQGLGETQYF. Written as DNA, the CDR3 is TGTGCCAGCAGGACCGGACAGGGATTAGGAGAGACCCAGTACTTC.

The chain combines TRBV30 with TRBJ2-2, with 9 bases aligning to TRBD1. V was pared by 0 bases and J by 6 bases, with 2 bases of the junction left unmatched. Germline CDR1 is GTSNPN and CDR2 is SVGIG (reference sequence). The CDR3 has 14 residues. CDR3 DNA: TGTGCCTGGAGTGTTCGGGACAGGGCCGGGGAGCTGTTTTTT. Translation: CAWSVRDRAGELFF. The whole variable domain, remainder taken from reference TRBV30 and TRBJ2-2, is SQTIHQWPATLVQPVGSPLSLECTVEGTSNPNLYWYRQAAGRGLQLLFYSVGIGQISSEVPQNLSASRPQDRQFILSSKKLLLSDSGFYLCAWSVRDRAGELFFGEGSRLTVL.